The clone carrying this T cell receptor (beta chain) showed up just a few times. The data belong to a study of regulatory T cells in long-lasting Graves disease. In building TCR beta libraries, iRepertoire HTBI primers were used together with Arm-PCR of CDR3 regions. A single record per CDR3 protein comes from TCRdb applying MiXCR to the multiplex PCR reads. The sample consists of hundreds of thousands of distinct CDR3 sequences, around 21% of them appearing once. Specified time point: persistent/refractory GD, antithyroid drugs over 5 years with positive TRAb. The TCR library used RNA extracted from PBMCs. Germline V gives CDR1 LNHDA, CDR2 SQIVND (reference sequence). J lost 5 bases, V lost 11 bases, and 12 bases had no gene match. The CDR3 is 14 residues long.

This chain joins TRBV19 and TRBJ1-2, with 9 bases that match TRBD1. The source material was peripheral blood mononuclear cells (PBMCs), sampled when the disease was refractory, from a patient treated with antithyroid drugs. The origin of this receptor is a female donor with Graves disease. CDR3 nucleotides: TGTGCCTCCTCCTCACCGGGACAGGGTTATGGCTACACCTTC. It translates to CASSSPGQGYGYTF.